This TCR beta chain was identified in a study of naive and memory T cell subsets. Findings of the study overall: TCR counts from RNA may reflect activation-linked expression changes. Findings for naive and memory subsets could not be checked against ground truth.

Germline V gene lookup returns CDR1 DFQATT and CDR2 SNEGSKA (reference sequence). The CDR3 is 14 amino acids. V was pared by 3 bases and J by 1 base, with 12 bases between. Both TRBC1 and TRBC2 were covered by a beta constant-region primer of two equimolar oligonucleotides. TCRdb reanalysed the UMI-ligation and nested PCR reads using MiXCR and keeps one entry per CDR3 protein. The sample includes 130,000 to 150,000 distinct CDR3 sequences, over 15% of them seen just once. In its sample, this clonotype was seen a few times. Its antigen is as yet unknown. This TCR came from a human donor in good health. Source material: naive CD4+ T cells from blood. This chain links TRBV20-1 with TRBJ1-1; D perhaps matches TRBD1 (6 bases). This CDR3 reads CSASLQGPNTEAFF. For the CDR3, the DNA is TGCAGTGCTAGTCTACAGGGACCGAACACTGAAGCTTTCTTT.